The rows below give T cell receptor beta chains drawn from one sample of a study of blood T cells in healthy people across ages. TCRdb used MiXCR to reprocess the 5' RACE reads, holding one entry per CDR3 protein. Among 630,000 or so distinct CDR3 sequences listed, about 32% were seen once. Sequencing was done on a sample of blood. The receptors here all came from a woman at least 80 years old in good health. Each CDR3 is given with its conserved first and last residue. D genes are given only for firm matches. Rows may omit the clone size; those that give it use once, few, many or a size class.

v_gene	j_gene	d_gene	abundance	len	CDR3nt	CDR3aa
TRBV28	TRBJ2-7	NA	many	14	TGTGCCAGCAGTTCAGGGTCTAACTCCTACGAGCAGTACTTC	CASSSGSNSYEQYF
TRBV7-2	TRBJ1-2	NA	many	12	TGTGCCAGCAGCTTAGTTGCAAGGGGCTACACCTTC	CASSLVARGYTF
TRBV7-2	TRBJ2-7	NA	many	13	TGTGCCAGCAGCTTAGCTGGTGGGTACGAGCAGTACTTC	CASSLAGGYEQYF
TRBV6-2/TRBV6-3	TRBJ2-7	NA	many	15	TGTGCCAGCAGTCTCGGGACGGCGGCAACTTACGAGCAGTACTTC	CASSLGTAATYEQYF
TRBV20-1	TRBJ2-1	TRBD2	few	13	TGCAGTGCTAGTCCTAGCGGGCACAATGAGCAGTTCTTC	CSASPSGHNEQFF
TRBV28	TRBJ1-1	TRBD1	few	14	TGTGCCAGCAGACGACAGGGATCGAACACTGAAGCTTTCTTT	CASRRQGSNTEAFF
TRBV7-3	TRBJ2-3	NA	many	13	TGTGCCAGCAGCTTAATAGGGGGAAATACGCAGTATTTT	CASSLIGGNTQYF
TRBV20-1	TRBJ1-1	NA	few	15	TGCAGTGCTAGAGCTTCTCGGCGGCCGAACACTGAAGCTTTCTTT	CSARASRRPNTEAFF
TRBV28	TRBJ2-1	NA	NA	16	TGTGCCAGCAGACCCGCTAGCAGGGGATCCTACAATGAGCAGTTCTTC	CASRPASRGSYNEQFF
TRBV28	TRBJ1-4	NA	many	8	TGTGCCAGCGGAAAACTGTTTTTT	CASGKLFF
TRBV20-1	TRBJ1-2	NA	NA	12	TGCAGTGCTGCAAAGACCAACTATGGCTACACCTTC	CSAAKTNYGYTF
TRBV24-1	TRBJ2-7	NA	NA	13	TGTGCCACCAGTGATTTGAACGGGTTCGAGCAGTACTTC	CATSDLNGFEQYF
TRBV30	TRBJ2-5	NA	many	13	TGTGCCTGGAGCCTATATCCCGTGGGGACCCAGTACTTC	CAWSLYPVGTQYF
TRBV5-1	TRBJ1-2	NA	many	15	TGCGCCAGCAGCCCTGAGCAGGGCCCTGACTATGGCTACACCTTC	CASSPEQGPDYGYTF
TRBV20-1	TRBJ1-6	NA	many	15	TGCAGTGCTACGGATCCGAGCTCCTATAATTCACCCCTCCACTTT	CSATDPSSYNSPLHF